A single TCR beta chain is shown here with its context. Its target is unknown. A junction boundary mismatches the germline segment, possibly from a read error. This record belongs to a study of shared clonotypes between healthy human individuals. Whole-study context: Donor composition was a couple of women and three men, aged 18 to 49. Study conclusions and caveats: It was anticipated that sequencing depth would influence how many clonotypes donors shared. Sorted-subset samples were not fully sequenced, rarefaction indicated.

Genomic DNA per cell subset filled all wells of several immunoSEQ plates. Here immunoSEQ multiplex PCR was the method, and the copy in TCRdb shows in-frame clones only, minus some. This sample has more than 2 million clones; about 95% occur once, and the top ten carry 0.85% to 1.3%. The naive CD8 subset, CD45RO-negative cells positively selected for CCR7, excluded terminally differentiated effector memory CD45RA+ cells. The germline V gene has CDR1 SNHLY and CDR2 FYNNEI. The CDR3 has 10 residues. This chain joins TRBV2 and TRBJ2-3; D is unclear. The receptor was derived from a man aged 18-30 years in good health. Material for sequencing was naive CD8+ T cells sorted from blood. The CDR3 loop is CASREDTQYF. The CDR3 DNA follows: TGTGCCAGCAGAGAAGATACGCAGTATTTT.